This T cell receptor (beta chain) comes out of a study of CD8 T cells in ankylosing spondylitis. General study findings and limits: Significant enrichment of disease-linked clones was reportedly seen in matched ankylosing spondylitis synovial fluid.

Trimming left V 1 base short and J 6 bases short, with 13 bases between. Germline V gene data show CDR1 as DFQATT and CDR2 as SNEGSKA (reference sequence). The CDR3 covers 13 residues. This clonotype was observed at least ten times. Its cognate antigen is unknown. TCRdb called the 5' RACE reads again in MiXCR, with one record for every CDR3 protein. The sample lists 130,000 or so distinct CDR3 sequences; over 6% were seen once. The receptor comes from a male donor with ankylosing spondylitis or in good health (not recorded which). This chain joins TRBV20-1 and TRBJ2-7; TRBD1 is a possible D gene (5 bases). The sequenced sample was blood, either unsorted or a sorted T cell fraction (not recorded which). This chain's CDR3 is CSARVAGKGEQYF. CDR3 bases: TGCAGTGCTAGAGTGGCAGGGAAGGGCGAGCAGTACTTC.